This TCR beta chain was documented in a study of blood T cell repertoires in COVID-19. Study background: Spain, Italy and the United States supplied samples that represented acute and convalescent COVID-19. Nucleic acid was either cDNA or gDNA, and it came from T cells, B-cell-depleted T cells, or PBMCs.

Each participant's cohort was designated according to participant-reported clinical history. V lost 7 bases, J lost 5 bases, and 3 bases stayed unmatched. The germline gives CDR1 SGDLS, CDR2 YYNGEE. This CDR3 spans 12 amino acids. Per the study methods: It was from reference gene primer amplification that nucleated cell counts were estimated. Only in-frame clones appear in the TCRdb table, and some are missing; sequencing was by immunoSEQ multiplex PCR. That table furnishes V, J and clone size, whereas the DNA furnished D and trimming. The sample records 300,000 to 400,000 clones, about 85% being singletons.

Sample: PBMCs or T cells enriched from blood (not recorded which). This TCR was recovered from a woman aged 25 to 39 who had been exposed to COVID-19. The chain has TRBV9 and TRBJ2-3, with 8 bases that match TRBD2. CDR3 residues: CASGLAGDTQYF. The CDR3 bases are TGTGCCAGCGGACTAGCAGGAGATACGCAGTATTTT.